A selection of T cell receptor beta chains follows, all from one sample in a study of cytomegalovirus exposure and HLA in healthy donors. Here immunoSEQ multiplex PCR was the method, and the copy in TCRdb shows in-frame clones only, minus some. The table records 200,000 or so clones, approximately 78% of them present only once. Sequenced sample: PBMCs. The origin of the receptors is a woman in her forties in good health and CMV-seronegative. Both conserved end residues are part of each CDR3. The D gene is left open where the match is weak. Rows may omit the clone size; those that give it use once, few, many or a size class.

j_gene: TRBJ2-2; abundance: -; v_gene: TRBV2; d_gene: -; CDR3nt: TGTGCCAGCACCCCCCGCGGGAACACCGGGGAGCTGTTTTTT; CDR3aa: CASTPRGNTGELFF
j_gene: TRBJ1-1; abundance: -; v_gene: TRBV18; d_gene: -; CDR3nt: TGTGCCAGCTCGTCCGAAGGGGGGGCTCGAACTGAAGCTTTCTTT; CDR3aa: CASSSEGGARTEAFF
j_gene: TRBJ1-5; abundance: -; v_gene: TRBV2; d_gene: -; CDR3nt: TGTGCCAGCAGTCCACAGGGCTATCAGCCCCAGCATTTT; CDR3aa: CASSPQGYQPQHF
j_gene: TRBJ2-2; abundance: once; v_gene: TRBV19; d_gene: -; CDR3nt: TGTGCCAGTGACCCAGGGGGAGGAACCGGGGAGCTGTTTTTT; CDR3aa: CASDPGGGTGELFF
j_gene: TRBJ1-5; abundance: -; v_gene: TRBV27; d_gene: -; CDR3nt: TGTGCCAGCAGTTTACGTCCAGGTCGCAATCAGCCCCAGCATTTT; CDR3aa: CASSLRPGRNQPQHF
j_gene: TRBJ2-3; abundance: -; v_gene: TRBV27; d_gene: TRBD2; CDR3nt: TGTGCCAGCAGGCTAGCGGGAGCTGCAGATACGCAGTATTTT; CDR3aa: CASRLAGAADTQYF
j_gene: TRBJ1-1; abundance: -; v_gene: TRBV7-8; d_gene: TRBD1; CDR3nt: TGTGCCAGCAGCTTTGGACAGGGAAACACTGAAGCTTTCTTT; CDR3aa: CASSFGQGNTEAFF
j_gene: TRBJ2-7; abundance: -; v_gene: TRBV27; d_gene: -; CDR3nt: TGTGCCAGCAGTTTTCTCGCGGACTCCTACGAGCAGTACTTC; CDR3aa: CASSFLADSYEQYF
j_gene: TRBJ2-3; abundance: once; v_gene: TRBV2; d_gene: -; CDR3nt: TGTGCCAGCACAAACACAGATACGCAGTATTTT; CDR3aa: CASTNTDTQYF
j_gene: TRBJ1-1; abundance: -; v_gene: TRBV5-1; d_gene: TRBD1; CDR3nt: TGCGCCAGCAGCTTGGTCGGACAGGGGGACACTGAAGCTTTCTTT; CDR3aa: CASSLVGQGDTEAFF
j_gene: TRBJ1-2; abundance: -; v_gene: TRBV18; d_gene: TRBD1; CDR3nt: TGTGCCAGCTCACCACCGGGGGACAGGGGGGATGGCTACACCTTC; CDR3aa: CASSPPGDRGDGYTF
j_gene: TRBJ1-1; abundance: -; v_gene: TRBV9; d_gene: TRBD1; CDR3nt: TGTGCCAGCAGCGCCGGCGATGAGGGACAGAGAAGGGGCACTGAAGCTTTCTTT; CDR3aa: CASSAGDEGQRRGTEAFF
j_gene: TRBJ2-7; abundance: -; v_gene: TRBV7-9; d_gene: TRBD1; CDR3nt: TGTGCCAGCAGCGAGGGACAGCACTACGAGCAGTACTTC; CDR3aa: CASSEGQHYEQYF
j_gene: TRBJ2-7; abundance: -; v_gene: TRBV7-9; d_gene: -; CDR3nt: TGTTCCAGCGATGCTAGGGGGTACGAGCAGTACTTC; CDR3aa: CSSDARGYEQYF
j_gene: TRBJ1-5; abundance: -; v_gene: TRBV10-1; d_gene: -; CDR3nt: TGCGCCAGCAGCGGAGCTCCTTCGGCAGTCCGGTTTTATAGCAATCAGCCCCAGCATTTT; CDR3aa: CASSGAPSAVRFYSNQPQHF
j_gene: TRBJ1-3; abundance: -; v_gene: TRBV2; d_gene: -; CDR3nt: TGTGCCAGCAGGGCCGGGGGAAACACCATATATTTT; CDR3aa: CASRAGGNTIYF
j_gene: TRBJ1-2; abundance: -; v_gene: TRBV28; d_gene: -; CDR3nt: TGTGCCAGCAGTTTGGCAGGTCGGTATGGCTACACCTTC; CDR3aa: CASSLAGRYGYTF
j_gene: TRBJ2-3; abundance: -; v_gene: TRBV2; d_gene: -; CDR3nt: TGTGCCAGCAGTGAGAGGACAGTCGATACGCAGTATTTT; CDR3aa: CASSERTVDTQYF
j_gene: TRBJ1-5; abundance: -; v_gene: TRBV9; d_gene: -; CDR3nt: TGTGCCAGCAGCGAATCGGGGGGCAGTCAGCCCCAGCATTTT; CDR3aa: CASSESGGSQPQHF
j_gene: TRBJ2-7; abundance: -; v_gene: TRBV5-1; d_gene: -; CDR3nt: TGCGCCAGCAGCTTCACTTCTGCCTACGAGCAGTACTTC; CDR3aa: CASSFTSAYEQYF
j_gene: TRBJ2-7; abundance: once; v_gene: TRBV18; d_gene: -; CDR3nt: TGTGCCAGCTCACCACCGGGTTCTTCGCGGCACTCTCTCTACGAGCAGTACTTC; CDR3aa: CASSPPGSSRHSLYEQYF
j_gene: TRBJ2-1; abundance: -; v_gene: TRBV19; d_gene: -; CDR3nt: TGTGCCAGTAGTTCGGTGGGGGGCAATGAGCAGTTCTTC; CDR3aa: CASSSVGGNEQFF
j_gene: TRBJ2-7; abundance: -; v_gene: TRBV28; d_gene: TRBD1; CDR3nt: TGTGCCAGCAGTCCATTGGACAGGTTTTACGAGCAGTACTTC; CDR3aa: CASSPLDRFYEQYF
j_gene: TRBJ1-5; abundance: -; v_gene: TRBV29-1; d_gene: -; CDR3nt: TGCAGCGTTGTTATCGGCAGAGGTCAGCCCCAGCATTTT; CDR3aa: CSVVIGRGQPQHF
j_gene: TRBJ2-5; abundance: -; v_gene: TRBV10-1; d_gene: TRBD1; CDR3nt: TGCGCCAGCAGTGAGTCCAGGGGGACGACCCAGTACTTC; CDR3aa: CASSESRGTTQYF
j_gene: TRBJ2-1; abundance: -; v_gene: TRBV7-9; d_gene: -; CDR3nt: TGTGCCAGCAGCCCGCCTTCGTTGAGGGAGCAGTTCTTC; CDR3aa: CASSPPSLREQFF
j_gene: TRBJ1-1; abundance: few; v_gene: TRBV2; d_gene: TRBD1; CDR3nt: TGTGCCAGCAGTACCGGGACAGGGAGAACTGAAGCTTTCTTT; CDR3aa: CASSTGTGRTEAFF
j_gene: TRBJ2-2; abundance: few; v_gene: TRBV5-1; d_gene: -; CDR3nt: TGCGCCAGCAGCTTGGACGGAGCTAACACCGGGGAGCTGTTTTTT; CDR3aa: CASSLDGANTGELFF
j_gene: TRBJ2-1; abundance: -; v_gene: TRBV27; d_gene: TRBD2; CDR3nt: TGTGCCAGCTCCATAGCGGGAGGGCCTTATGAGCAGTTCTTC; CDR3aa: CASSIAGGPYEQFF
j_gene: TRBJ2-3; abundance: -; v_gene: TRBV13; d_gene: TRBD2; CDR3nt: TGTGCCAGCACCCGATGGACTAGCGGGAGGCCCAGGGTTACAGATACGCAGTATTTT; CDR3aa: CASTRWTSGRPRVTDTQYF
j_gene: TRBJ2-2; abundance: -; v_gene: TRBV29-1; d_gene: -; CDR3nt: TGCAGCGCAGACAGGACGAACACCGGGGAGCTGTTTTTT; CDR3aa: CSADRTNTGELFF
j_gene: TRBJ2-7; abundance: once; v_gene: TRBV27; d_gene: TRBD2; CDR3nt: TGTGCCAGCGGACTAGCGGAAACCTACGAGCAGTACTTC; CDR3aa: CASGLAETYEQYF
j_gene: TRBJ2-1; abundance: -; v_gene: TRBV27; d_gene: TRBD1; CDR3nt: TGTGCCAGCAGTCTCGACAGGGGTGCCTACAATGAGCAGTTCTTC; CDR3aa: CASSLDRGAYNEQFF
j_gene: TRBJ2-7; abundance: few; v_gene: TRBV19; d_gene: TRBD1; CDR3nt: TGTGCCAGTAGTACGGACAGGGTGGCCTACGAGCAGTACTTC; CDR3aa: CASSTDRVAYEQYF